These 15 T cell receptor beta chains share one sample of origin, sequenced in a study of blood T cell repertoires in COVID-19. TCRdb keeps only in-frame clones here, not all; method: immunoSEQ multiplex PCR. Seen here are some 250,000 clones, around 83% observed once, and the top ten hold 3% to 4%. The sequenced sample was peripheral blood. These receptors came from a woman aged 18-29 years with acute or convalescent COVID-19.

V usage is TRBV27 and J usage is TRBJ1-1; 9 bases match TRBD1. This CDR3 comprises 19 residues. With 5 bases clipped from V and 10 bases from J, the junction kept 26 bases outside the gene matches. The germline V gene has CDR1 MNHEY and CDR2 SMNVEV (reference sequence). The CDR3 nucleotides read TGTGCCAGCAGTGCCAAAGCCCGGGACAGGGTACGGGGCTTATTCCGAGCTTTCTTT. Translation gives CASSAKARDRVRGLFRAFF.

This rearrangement joins TRBV3-1 (or the pseudogene TRBV3-2) to TRBJ2-7; perhaps TRBD1 as D (6 bases). The V end lost 7 bases, the J end lost 3 bases, and 16 bases lay between the germline ends. The V gene's germline CDR1 is LGHDT and CDR2 YNNKEL (reference sequence). The CDR3 sequence is 14 residues long. The CDR3 here is CASTPGTSYYEQYF. In nucleotides, the CDR3 is TGTGCCAGCACCCCCGGGACAAGCTACTACGAGCAGTACTTC.

This chain links TRBV7-2 with TRBJ1-4; the D gene is possibly TRBD1 (6 bases). Trimming removed 7 bases from V and 8 bases from J, with 14 bases in between. Germline V CDR1 and CDR2: SGHTA, FQGNSA. The CDR3 has 13 residues. DNA of the CDR3: TGTGCCAGCAAACCGGACAGAAGGGAAAAACTGTTTTTT. This sequence encodes CASKPDRREKLFF.

This clone occurred a few times. The rearrangement links TRBV25-1 to TRBJ2-1; 7 bases match TRBD1. V dropped 3 bases and J dropped 8; count of bases not matched to a gene: 10. CDR3 length equals 15 residues. The germline V gene encodes CDR1 MGHDK and CDR2 SYGVNS. Written as DNA, the CDR3 is TGTGCCAGCAGTGATTTTGGGACAGTTAGCCATGAGCAGTTCTTC. Protein product: CASSDFGTVSHEQFF.

This clone was seen a few times. V and J are TRBV6-5 and TRBJ1-1; D gene ambiguous. The V end was cut by 2 bases, the J end by 5 bases, with 6 bases between. Per the germline V gene, CDR1 is MNHEY and CDR2 is SVGAGI. This CDR3 contains 12 residues. The CDR3 sequence is CASSYGETEAFF. The CDR3 bases are TGTGCCAGCAGTTACGGGGAGACTGAAGCTTTCTTT.

The gene calls are TRBV4-2 and TRBJ2-7; 12 bases fit TRBD1. Germline values: CDR1 LGHNA, CDR2 YNFKEQ. The length of the CDR3 is 13 residues. Germline trimming cut 8 bases from V and 6 bases from J; bases unmatched to any gene: 5. DNA for the CDR3: TGTGCCAGCGGCCGGGACAGGGGGCTCGAGCAGTACTTC. This gives the protein CASGRDRGLEQYF.

The chain links TRBV4-3 to TRBJ2-1; TRBD1 might be the D (5 bases). V lost 0 bases and J 6 bases, leaving 6 bases between the germline ends. The CDR3 length is 13 residues. Germline lookup yields CDR1 LGHNA and CDR2 YSLEER. CDR3: CASSQERGNEQFF. CDR3 nucleotide sequence: TGCGCCAGCAGCCAAGAAAGGGGCAATGAGCAGTTCTTC.

This sequence joins TRBV5-1 and TRBJ2-5; 13 nucleotides align to TRBD2. Unmatched junction bases numbered 4, after V lost 5 bases and J lost 9 bases. The CDR3 extends over 13 amino acids. CDR1 is SGHRS and CDR2 is YFSETQ in the germline V gene. CDR3 sequence reads: CASRTGTSGAQYF. As DNA, the CDR3 is TGCGCCAGCAGAACCGGGACTAGCGGGGCCCAGTACTTC.

V is TRBV12-3 or TRBV12-4 and J is TRBJ1-2; D is perhaps TRBD1 (5 bases). The V end was cut by 8 bases, the J end by 4 bases, with 14 bases between. CDR3 size: 13 residues. This CDR3 is CASAPRQSYGYTF. The CDR3 DNA is TGTGCCAGCGCACCAAGACAGAGCTATGGCTACACCTTC.

V usage is TRBV5-6 and J usage is TRBJ1-1, with TRBD1 matching 7 bases. The CDR3 runs to 15 residues. Germline V gene data show CDR1 as SGHDT and CDR2 as YYEEEE. The V segment lost 1 base and the J segment 4 bases; nucleotides outside the gene matches: 7. Here the CDR3 reads CASSLYPEGATEAFF. The CDR3 coding sequence is TGTGCCAGCAGCTTGTACCCCGAGGGGGCCACTGAAGCTTTCTTT.

The V and J genes are TRBV4-1 and TRBJ2-2, with 10 bases identical to TRBD2. Germline V gene sequence: CDR1 MGHRA, CDR2 YSYEKL. With V trimmed by 3 bases and J by 2 bases, 18 bases remained unmatched. The CDR3 is made up of 21 amino acids. In DNA, the CDR3 is TGCGCCAGCAGCCATATACTAGCGGGATTACTACCGAGATTAAACACCGGGGAGCTGTTTTTT. This sequence encodes CASSHILAGLLPRLNTGELFF.

The chain uses TRBV5-1 and TRBJ2-3; 7 bases are shared with TRBD1. V was pared by 5 bases and J by 6 bases, with 9 bases of the junction left unmatched. The CDR3 is 14 amino acids. Germline loops: CDR1 SGHRS, CDR2 YFSETQ. The DNA of the CDR3 is TGCGCCAGCAGTTCAGACAGGGCAAGGGATACGCAGTATTTT. Its translation is CASSSDRARDTQYF. The complete variable domain, with remaining parts taken from reference TRBV5-1 and TRBJ2-3, reads KAGVTQTPRYLIKTRGQQVTLSCSPISGHRSVSWYQQTPGQGLQFLFEYFSETQRNKGNFPGRFSGRQFSNSRSEMNVSTLELGDSALYLCASSSDRARDTQYFGPGTRLTVL.

Only one count was recorded for this clone. This sequence joins TRBV4-3 and TRBJ2-3; 7 bases align to TRBD2. The CDR3 is 19 residues long. V lost 0 bases to trimming and J lost 6 bases; unmatched junction nucleotides: 18. Germline CDR1 and CDR2: LGHNA and YSLEER. The CDR3 DNA follows: TGCGCCAGCAGCCAAGAGCCAGTTGGGGCCCAGACCGGGAGGGATACGCAGTATTTT. Translation: CASSQEPVGAQTGRDTQYF.

The chain is built from TRBV18 and TRBJ2-6; D is ambiguous. Deletions cut 0 bases from V and 4 bases from J, with 4 bases between. The germline gives CDR1 KGHSH, CDR2 LQKENI. This CDR3 has 14 amino acids. This CDR3 reads CASSPPTGANVLTF. DNA for the CDR3: TGTGCCAGCTCACCACCGACAGGGGCCAACGTCCTGACTTTC. The full variable domain, completed using reference TRBV18 and TRBJ2-6, is NAGVMQNPRHLVRRRGQEARLRCSPMKGHSHVYWYRQLPEEGLKFMVYLQKENIIDESGMPKERFSAEFPKEGPSILRIQQVVRGDSAAYFCASSPPTGANVLTFGAGSRLTVL.

This clone was picked up a small number of times. The chain combines TRBV7-2 with TRBJ1-2; tentatively, D is TRBD1 (5 bases). CDR3 length: 15 amino acids. Between the trimmed V and J ends, which lost 6 bases and 7 bases, there was a span of 21 bases. CDR1 and CDR2 from the germline V gene are SGHTA and FQGNSA. DNA of the CDR3: TGTGCCAGCAGTCCGGGGCGCGCCGGGGAGGGTGGCTACACCTTC. The encoded protein is CASSPGRAGEGGYTF.